This TCR beta chain was profiled in a study of T cells after yellow fever vaccination. Background on the study: Low-cell-number fractions underwent preparation using SMART-Seq v4 Ultra Low Input.

In TCRdb, the 5' RACE reads were re-called with MiXCR into one record per CDR3 protein. The table includes around 320,000 distinct CDR3 sequences, over 8.5% detected once. Note on this clonotype: What it recognizes is unknown.

Broader study findings: When the response was secondary, it was weaker but reached its peak faster, day 5 versus 15. Post-booster repertoires again held most primary-vaccination clones (roughly 96% CD4, roughly 90% CD8). FACS-sorted repertoires could harbor abundant contaminating bulk-population clonotypes.

Germline CDR1 reads SGHKS; CDR2 reads YYEKEE (reference sequence). This CDR3 is built from 14 residues. With 4 bases removed from V and 6 bases from J, the gap between germline ends came to 15 bases. This rearrangement joins TRBV5-5 to TRBJ2-3; D remains unclear. This receptor was taken from a young man who received the YFV17D yellow fever vaccine. The starting material was CD4+ T cells sorted from PBMCs, obtained 45 days after the yellow fever booster vaccination. The CDR3 nucleotides are TGTGCCAGCAGCCCAGCTGAACTCGCGGATACGCAGTATTTT. Encoded protein: CASSPAELADTQYF.